This TCR beta chain was identified during a study of cytomegalovirus exposure and HLA in healthy donors. Study context: Among the approximately 410 genotyped donors, about 81% were placed in the Caucasian-associated ancestry cluster. Study results and caveats: Relative to equally common others, HLA-associated TCR beta chains showed greater clonal expansion in a later analysis. A missense DCLRE1C variant was associated with V- and J-gene trimming of TCR beta chains in a later analysis, and an independent cohort replicated the association. Among donors in an Asian-associated ancestry cluster, a later analysis reportedly found fewer N-insertions than the roughly 610-donor mean.

About this clone itself: What it binds is not known.

The length of the CDR3 is 15 residues. The germline V gene has CDR1 GTSNPN and CDR2 SVGIG (reference sequence). V dropped 8 bases and J dropped 0 bases, with 19 bases sitting between them. PCR amplification relied on 60 Vbeta primers (plus 13 Jbeta primers). Repertoires were generated with immunoSEQ multiplex PCR, while TCRdb's copy carries only in-frame clones and drops some. The sample data list about 35,000 clones. Material for sequencing was PBMCs. The chain combines TRBV30 with TRBJ1-1; D remains ambiguous. This sequence was found in a man between 35 and 55 years old in good health and CMV-seronegative. The CDR3 protein is CAGNLPNSMNTEAFF. CDR3 in DNA: TGTGCCGGGAACCTTCCCAACAGCATGAACACTGAAGCTTTCTTT.